Listed here are 27 T cell receptor delta chains from one sample, sequenced in a study of Vδ1+ human thymocytes. Overall study results and limits: In the thymus, TRG and TRD repertoires looked highly polyclonal with Gaussian CDR3 lengths.

These receptors have no identified antigens. RNA was extracted from the cells and then reverse transcribed. Pooled V-gene forward primers with one constant-region reverse primer generated the CDR3 amplicons by multiplex PCR. TCRdb re-called the multiplex PCR reads with CATT. The sample contains roughly 76,000 delta-chain clones, approximately 30% of which appear only once. What was sequenced was Vdelta1+ gamma-delta thymocytes from the thymus. Described subset: FACS-sorted CD3+ TCRalphabeta- TCRVdelta1+ TCRVdelta2- thymocytes. The receptor set was obtained from a boy in the first two years of life who had congenital heart surgery.

The V and J genes are TRDV1 and TRDJ1, with 10 bases that match TRDD3. Germline V CDR1 and CDR2: TSWWSYY, QGS. J was trimmed by 0 bases and V by 0 bases; bases with no gene match: 31. This CDR3 has 26 amino acids. The CDR3: CALGELCGGWGILAERLPQYTDKLIF. The CDR3 DNA reads TGTGCTCTTGGGGAACTTTGTGGGGGGTGGGGGATACTAGCAGAACGCCTGCCTCAGTACACCGATAAACTCATCTTT.

This clone was detected a few times. This sample includes further DNA sequences coding for the same CDR3. V and J are TRDV1 and TRDJ1; 8 nucleotides align to TRDD3. Germline V gene data show CDR1 as TSWWSYY and CDR2 as QGS. Unmatched junction bases numbered 33, after V lost 2 bases and J lost 7 bases. The length of the CDR3 is 23 residues. CDR3 region: CALGERLFPTTILGEAFAGKLIF. The CDR3 DNA reads TGTGCTCTTGGGGAAAGACTATTCCCCACGACTATCCTGGGGGAGGCCTTTGCTGGTAAACTCATCTTT.

A few counts support this clone. This chain joins TRDV1 and TRDJ1; TRDD3 aligns across 9 bases. Unmatched junction bases numbered 9, after V lost 1 base and J lost 0 bases. This CDR3 has 18 residues. Germline values: CDR1 TSWWSYY, CDR2 QGS. Here the CDR3 reads CALGERRAGDTYTDKLIF. Written as DNA, the CDR3 is TGTGCTCTTGGGGAACGGCGAGCTGGGGATACGTACACCGATAAACTCATCTTT.

This clone was observed a few times. This chain links TRDV1 with TRDJ1; 13 positions match TRDD3. The germline CDR1 and CDR2 sequences are TSWWSYY and QGS. The CDR3 has 20 amino acids. V lost 3 bases and J lost 0; bases outside the gene matches: 13. The CDR3 DNA reads TGTGCTCTTGGGGACACCCGCCAAGTACTGGGGGATACGAACACCGATAAACTCATCTTT. This codes for CALGDTRQVLGDTNTDKLIF.

V is TRDV1 and J is TRDJ1; a weak D match, TRDD2 (6 bases). Per the germline V gene, CDR1 is TSWWSYY and CDR2 is QGS. This CDR3 spans 18 amino acids. V lost 4 bases and J 1 base, leaving 22 bases between the germline ends. CDR3 bases: TGTGCTCTTGGGGGACTCTTCCTCTACTCGGGGAGCACCGATAAACTCATCTTT. Its protein is CALGGLFLYSGSTDKLIF.

This clone has only a few counts. The V and J genes are TRDV1 and TRDJ1, with 7 bases aligning to TRDD3. The CDR3 runs 18 residues. Germline assignment: CDR1 TSWWSYY and CDR2 QGS. Trimming cost V 7 bases and J 0 bases; bases outside gene matches: 17. This CDR3 reads CALAGPHRLLGYTDKLIF. Written as DNA, the CDR3 is TGTGCTCTTGCGGGACCCCACCGCTTACTGGGGTACACCGATAAACTCATCTTT.

Comment on this clone: A read error may produce the germline difference seen at one junction end. The rearrangement joins TRDV2 to TRDJ3, with TRDD3 identical over 12 bases. This CDR3 region has 22 residues. The V gene's germline CDR1 is GEAIGNYY and CDR2 EKD. The CDR3 loop reads CACATAVLGDTRGSWDTRQMFF. The CDR3 bases are TGTGCCTGTGCCACCGCGGTACTGGGGGATACCCGAGGCTCCTGGGACACCCGACAGATGTTTTTC.

This clone was seen a few times. This sample also contains other DNA sequences that code for the same CDR3. The chain joins TRDV1 to TRDJ1; D unclear. Trimming took off 1 base at V and 2 bases at J, with 11 bases between the two ends. The V gene's germline CDR1 is TSWWSYY and CDR2 QGS. CDR3 length: 15 residues. CDR3 loop: CALGEHLPGTDKLIF. The DNA for the CDR3 is TGTGCTCTTGGGGAACATCTCCCGGGGACCGATAAACTCATCTTT.

This chain uses TRDV1 with TRDJ1; TRDD3 aligns across 7 bases. The trim removed 1 base at V and 1 base at J, leaving 12 bases unmatched. Germline CDR1 is TSWWSYY and CDR2 is QGS. This CDR3 contains 18 residues. The CDR3 loop is CALGEPKPGGYSTDKLIF. CDR3 nucleotides: TGTGCTCTTGGGGAACCCAAACCTGGGGGTTATTCCACCGATAAACTCATCTTT.

V and J are TRDV1 and TRDJ1; weak D call: TRDD3 (7 bases). CDR1 TSWWSYY and CDR2 QGS come from the germline V gene. Trimming took 7 bases from V and 0 from J, leaving 18 bases between them. This CDR3 contains 16 residues. CDR3 bases: TGTGCTCTTGAGAGTCCTACCGGGGGATACACCGATAAACTCATCTTT. Translation gives CALESPTGGYTDKLIF.

The chain carries TRDV1 and TRDJ1; TRDD2 matches at 7 bases. Trimming at V came to 3 bases and at J to 4 bases, leaving 23 bases not matched to a gene. CDR1 is TSWWSYY, CDR2 QGS, per germline. The CDR3 is made up of 20 amino acids. The CDR3 sequence: CALGDAFLSNTGSLSDKLIF. CDR3 coding DNA: TGTGCTCTTGGGGACGCCTTCCTTTCTAATACGGGATCCTTGAGCGATAAACTCATCTTT.

The J gene is TRDJ1, the V gene TRDV3; 12 bases fit TRDD3. The CDR3 consists of 16 residues. The germline CDR1 and CDR2 sequences are TVYSNPD and GDNSRS (reference sequence). J was trimmed by 0 bases and V by 5 bases; bases with no gene match: 10. CDR3 amino acids: CAPPALGDTYTDKLIF. The CDR3 bases are TGTGCCCCCCCGGCTCTGGGGGATACGTACACCGATAAACTCATCTTT.

This clone was recorded only once. This CDR3 is also generated by other DNA sequences in the sample. The chain has TRDV1 and TRDJ1; TRDD3 aligns across 7 bases. The CDR3 is 19 amino acids. Germline lookup yields CDR1 TSWWSYY and CDR2 QGS. With V trimmed by 9 bases and J by 7 bases, 29 bases remained unmatched. The CDR3 reads CALGPHSRTGDPSGGKLIF. In DNA form, the CDR3 reads TGTGCTCTCGGCCCCCATTCCCGTACTGGGGACCCCTCAGGGGGTAAACTCATCTTT.

Details on this clone: Different DNA sequences within this sample yield the same CDR3. This chain uses TRDV1 with TRDJ1, with TRDD3 matching 9 bases. Losses at the gene ends were 4 bases for V and 0 bases for J; bases not matched to a gene: 9. The CDR3 has 17 residues. The V gene's germline CDR1 is TSWWSYY and CDR2 QGS. This chain's CDR3 is CALGANWGTLHTDKLIF. The CDR3 nucleotides are TGTGCTCTTGGGGCCAACTGGGGGACCCTGCACACCGATAAACTCATCTTT.

This rearrangement joins TRDV1 to TRDJ1; D perhaps matches TRDD2 (7 bases). Trimming took 1 base from V and 0 from J, leaving 33 bases between them. The germline gives CDR1 TSWWSYY, CDR2 QGS. The CDR3 totals 23 residues. The CDR3 DNA sequence: TGTGCTCTTGGGGAACGAGCGGGGTTTCCTACCCGGGGATTACACCTGTACACCGATAAACTCATCTTT. It codes for CALGERAGFPTRGLHLYTDKLIF.

This chain links TRDV1 with TRDJ1, with no clear D. Germline-derived CDR1 and CDR2 are TSWWSYY and QGS. V gave up 3 bases and J gave up 0 bases, with 8 bases separating them. CDR3 size: 14 residues. Here the CDR3 reads CALGDPRNTDKLIF. CDR3 in DNA: TGTGCTCTTGGGGACCCGAGGAACACCGATAAACTCATCTTT.

This clone was picked up a small number of times. The chain joins TRDV1 to TRDJ1; 8 bases agree with TRDD3. The CDR3 has 27 amino acids. Trimming at V came to 0 bases and at J to 0 bases, leaving 36 bases not matched to a gene. Germline-derived CDR1 and CDR2 are TSWWSYY and QGS. The CDR3 nucleotides are TGTGCTCTTGGGGAACTTATTTGTTGTGACGGCGCTAGGCTCCTGGGGGACACCCAAAACCACACCGATAAACTCATCTTT. It codes for CALGELICCDGARLLGDTQNHTDKLIF.

This clone was detected once. This rearrangement joins TRDV1 to TRDJ1; D is perhaps TRDD2 or TRDD3 (5 bases each). In germline, CDR1 is TSWWSYY, CDR2 QGS. Trimming cost V 2 bases and J 0 bases, with 31 bases left between them. The CDR3 consists of 22 residues. CDR3 amino acids: CALGEGLHGIPRRKRYTDKLIF. The CDR3 DNA follows: TGTGCTCTTGGGGAAGGCCTACATGGGATCCCCCGGCGGAAACGGTACACCGATAAACTCATCTTT.

There are a few counts of this clone. The gene calls are TRDV1 and TRDJ1; 8 nucleotides line up with TRDD2. The CDR3 consists of 24 residues. After removal of 2 bases from V and 2 bases from J, the junction contained 31 bases not matched to a gene. Germline lookup yields CDR1 TSWWSYY and CDR2 QGS. The CDR3 reads CALGEFTGEATSYVVRGCTDKLIF. DNA for the CDR3: TGTGCTCTTGGGGAATTTACGGGTGAAGCCACTTCCTACGTGGTCCGGGGGTGTACCGATAAACTCATCTTT.

V and J are TRDV2 and TRDJ1; tentatively, D is TRDD3 (5 bases). V lost 9 bases to trimming and J lost 3 bases, with 25 bases between them. This CDR3 spans 16 amino acids. Germline V gene sequence: CDR1 GEAIGNYY, CDR2 EKD. This chain's CDR3 is CATDFVLVDRADKLIF. CDR3 DNA sequence: TGTGCCACTGACTTCGTACTGGTGGATAGGGCCGATAAACTCATCTTT.

V and J are TRDV1 and TRDJ1; 7 bases are shared with TRDD3. V shed 7 bases, J shed 0 bases, and the junction held 14 bases outside the gene matches. Germline V gene data show CDR1 as TSWWSYY and CDR2 as QGS. This CDR3 spans 17 amino acids. The CDR3, as DNA: TGTGCTCTTGAGTTGCTGGGGATAGGCCTATACACCGATAAACTCATCTTT. It yields the protein CALELLGIGLYTDKLIF.

This clone has more than one count but fewer than ten. The chain employs TRDV1 and TRDJ1; tentatively, D is TRDD3 (6 bases). The V gene lost 1 base and the J gene lost 3 bases, with 27 bases spanning the gap. This CDR3 has 20 amino acids. Germline CDR1 is TSWWSYY and CDR2 is QGS. The DNA for the CDR3 is TGTGCTCTTGGGGAACGGTCAGGTGATACGATAGTACTGTTACCCGATAAACTCATCTTT. Encoded protein: CALGERSGDTIVLLPDKLIF.

As to this clone: This sample also contains other DNA sequences that code for the same CDR3. J is TRDJ2 and V is TRDV1; 10 bases fit TRDD3. In germline, CDR1 is TSWWSYY, CDR2 QGS. The J segment lost 0 bases and the V segment lost 2 bases, leaving 18 bases of the junction unmatched. CDR3 size: 22 residues. DNA for the CDR3: TGTGCTCTTGGGGAAGTAAATCTAATCGGACTGGGGGATCTGGCTTTGACAGCACAACTCTTCTTT. It is translated as CALGEVNLIGLGDLALTAQLFF.

This chain connects TRDV1 to TRDJ1; D not certain. Per the germline V gene, CDR1 is TSWWSYY and CDR2 is QGS. The CDR3 totals 16 residues. The V gene lost 3 bases and the J gene lost 2 bases, with 16 bases spanning the gap. CDR3 sequence: CALGDEVAIWTDKLIF. The CDR3 DNA follows: TGTGCTCTTGGGGACGAGGTGGCGATTTGGACCGATAAACTCATCTTT.

This clone occurred a few times. The chain employs TRDV1 and TRDJ1, with TRDD3 matching over 11 bases. The trim removed 5 bases at V and 4 bases at J, leaving 15 bases unmatched. The CDR3 covers 18 residues. Germline V CDR1 and CDR2: TSWWSYY, QGS. The CDR3 loop is CALGKIPVWGIHGDKLIF. CDR3 DNA: TGTGCTCTTGGGAAGATCCCCGTCTGGGGGATACATGGCGATAAACTCATCTTT.

J is TRDJ1 and V is TRDV1; TRDD3 matches at 9 bases. The CDR3 length is 27 residues. Trimming took 4 bases from V and 0 from J; bases not matched to a gene: 39. Germline CDR1 is TSWWSYY and CDR2 is QGS. CDR3 sequence reads: CALGGILRHSYSDWGNPWRGDTDKLIF. CDR3 coding DNA: TGTGCTCTTGGGGGAATACTACGTCATTCCTACTCAGACTGGGGGAACCCCTGGCGGGGGGACACCGATAAACTCATCTTT.

Only a few counts were recorded for this clone. V gene TRDV1 combines with J gene TRDJ1, with D unresolved. V was clipped by 2 bases and J by 6 bases, with 19 bases between them. Germline V gives CDR1 TSWWSYY, CDR2 QGS. The CDR3 covers 16 residues. CDR3 DNA: TGTGCTCTTGGGGAATTCCACCTTGGGCCATACCATAAACTCATCTTT. Translated, it gives CALGEFHLGPYHKLIF.